This TCR beta chain was recorded in a study of HIV-infected children after antiretroviral therapy interruption. Overall study: Children's median ages were roughly 10 years and 8 years by group. In continuous treatment, analyzed samples were from weeks 0, 48 and 150.

Treatment meaning: PENTA 11 planned treatment interruption arm or continuous ART arm. The CDR3 has 12 residues. The germline CDR1 and CDR2 sequences are LGHDT and YNNKEL (reference sequence). A 3' RACE protocol on RNA, with unique molecular identifiers, produced the TCR library. TCRdb re-called the 3' RACE reads through MiXCR, storing one row per CDR3 protein. Of fewer than 50,000 distinct CDR3 sequences listed, 3.5% to 5% are singletons. This clonotype occurred many times. One end of the junction fails to match germline, which may point to a read error. Sequenced material: CD45RA+ CD4+ T cells from PBMCs, pooled from several time points, taken from a donor given antiretroviral therapy, either interrupted or continuous. The subset was: naive CD4+ CD45RA+ CD45RO- T cells. The receptor was derived from a pool of human donors with HIV. This rearrangement joins TRBV3-1 to TRBJ2-3; 9 positions agree with TRBD1. The CDR3 bases are TGTGCCAGCAGCCAAGCCGGGGACAGGGTGAGTTTT. Its protein product is CASSQAGDRVSF.